Following are 25 T cell receptor beta chains from one sample sequenced in a study of OX40 agonist ivuxolimab in advanced cancers. Clones were sequenced by immunoSEQ multiplex PCR, and TCRdb holds only the in-frame ones, with some missing. Altogether tens of thousands of clones are present, approximately 78% being singletons, with the ten largest covering approximately 1.9%. The sequencing here drew on CD4+ or CD8+ T cells sorted from blood, taken in a trial of the OX40 agonist ivuxolimab. The receptor set was obtained from an adult with an advanced solid tumor such as melanoma, head and neck, liver or kidney cancer.

The V and J genes are TRBV7-6 and TRBJ2-1, with D hard to call. The V gene's germline CDR1 is SGHVS and CDR2 FNYEAQ. The V end was cut by 1 base, the J end by 4 bases, with 8 bases between. This CDR3 contains 14 residues. CDR3 amino acids: CASSLVSSYNEQFF. CDR3 sequence (DNA): TGTGCCAGCAGCTTAGTCTCATCTTACAATGAGCAGTTCTTC.

This clone has a single count. The CDR3 region has the DNA TGTGCCATCAGTGCGGGACTAGCGGGAGAGGACGAGCAGTACTTC. Amino acids: CAISAGLAGEDEQYF. The chain couples TRBV10-3 to TRBJ2-7; 14 bases match TRBD2. Germline assignment: CDR1 ENHRY and CDR2 SYGVKD. The CDR3 is made up of 15 amino acids. The ends lost 4 bases at V and 5 bases at J; junction bases unmatched: 4.

V and J are TRBV15 and TRBJ2-7; 10 bases line up with TRBD1. Germline lookup yields CDR1 LNHNV and CDR2 YYDKDF (reference sequence). The CDR3 loop spans 15 amino acids. V trimming: 2 bases; J trimming: 6 bases; junction bases outside the gene matches: 7. CDR3 region: CATSRHPGQGSEQYF. Here the CDR3 DNA reads TGTGCCACCAGCAGACACCCGGGACAGGGGAGCGAGCAGTACTTC.

The chain uses TRBV4-3 and TRBJ1-1, with TRBD1 identical over 7 bases. V shed 1 base and J 1 base; nucleotides not matched to a gene: 6. The germline gives CDR1 LGHNA, CDR2 YSLEER. The length of the CDR3 is 16 residues. CDR3 in DNA: TGCGCCAGCAGCCAAGTCCCTAACAGGGGGAACACTGAAGCTTTCTTT. Translated, it gives CASSQVPNRGNTEAFF.

A note on this clone: A junction end diverges from the germline sequence, so it may reflect a read error. V is TRBV29-1 and J is TRBJ1-2; TRBD1 matches at 9 bases. The CDR3 is made up of 14 amino acids. The V gene's germline CDR1 is SQVTM and CDR2 ANQGSEA. The CDR3 coding sequence is TGCAGCGTTGAAGAGAGTCTTATCGGGACAGGGATGGCCTTC. It codes for CSVEESLIGTGMAF.

The CDR3 region has the DNA TGTGCCAGCAGCTTAGAGGTAGCGTTCGGTCAGCCCCAGCATTTT. Protein product: CASSLEVAFGQPQHF. The chain links TRBV7-6 to TRBJ1-5, with no clear D. This CDR3 contains 15 residues. The germline CDR1 and CDR2 sequences are SGHVS and FNYEAQ. Trimming pared 1 base from V and 6 bases from J, leaving 13 bases between.

V is TRBV5-1 and J is TRBJ1-4; no firm D call. V gave up 0 bases and J gave up 6 bases, with 12 bases separating them. The CDR3 loop spans 15 amino acids. In germline, CDR1 is SGHRS, CDR2 YFSETQ. The CDR3: CASSLDPGGYEKLFF. CDR3 in DNA: TGCGCCAGCAGCTTGGATCCGGGAGGGTATGAAAAACTGTTTTTT.

The genes are TRBV30 and TRBJ2-3; D remains unclear. Germline V lookup: CDR1 GTSNPN, CDR2 SVGIG (reference sequence). V was trimmed by 0 bases and J by 4 bases, leaving 8 bases between them. CDR3 length: 13 residues. CDR3 protein: CAWSVRSSDTQYF. The CDR3 nucleotides read TGTGCCTGGAGTGTACGGAGTTCAGATACGCAGTATTTT. The full variable domain, its missing parts supplied by reference TRBV30 and TRBJ2-3, is SQTIHQWPATLVQPVGSPLSLECTVEGTSNPNLYWYRQAAGRGLQLLFYSVGIGQISSEVPQNLSASRPQDRQFILSSKKLLLSDSGFYLCAWSVRSSDTQYFGPGTRLTVL.

This chain connects TRBV4-1 to TRBJ1-2; D unclear. V lost 4 bases, J lost 2 bases, and 17 bases lay in between. The CDR3 loop spans 16 amino acids. Germline V CDR1 and CDR2: MGHRA, YSYEKL. The DNA of the CDR3 is TGCGCCAGCAGCCCAACCGGCCCAGGACCAAACTATGGCTACACCTTC. Translation gives CASSPTGPGPNYGYTF.

The rearrangement links TRBV6-5 to TRBJ2-7; D remains unclear. Looked up from germline, CDR1 is MNHEY and CDR2 is SVGAGI. The CDR3 extends over 14 amino acids. The V end was cut by 4 bases, the J end by 3 bases, with 13 bases between. CDR3 region: CASSSISAYYEQYF. The CDR3 DNA reads TGTGCCAGCAGTTCCATTTCGGCTTACTACGAGCAGTACTTC.

The chain uses TRBV11-2 and TRBJ2-3; the match to TRBD2 covers 7 bases. CDR1 and CDR2 from the germline V gene are SGHAT and FQNNGV. Losses at the gene ends were 3 bases for V and 0 bases for J; bases not matched to a gene: 3. This CDR3 comprises 15 residues. The CDR3: CASSFSGPSTDTQYF. The CDR3 bases are TGTGCCAGCAGCTTTAGCGGGCCTAGCACAGATACGCAGTATTTT.

The chain uses TRBV27 and TRBJ1-1; possible D gene TRBD1, 5 bases. Trimming took 1 base from V and 1 from J, leaving 10 bases between them. The CDR3 runs 15 residues. Germline V lookup: CDR1 MNHEY, CDR2 SMNVEV (reference sequence). CDR3 residues: CASSLWGRENTEAFF. The CDR3, as DNA: TGTGCCAGCAGTTTATGGGGCAGGGAGAACACTGAAGCTTTCTTT.

The V call is TRBV18, the J call TRBJ2-7; 7 bases line up with TRBD2. This CDR3 is built from 14 residues. CDR1 is KGHSH, CDR2 LQKENI, per germline. V dropped 6 bases and J dropped 4; count of bases not matched to a gene: 9. The CDR3 DNA reads as TGTGCCAGCTCTCCCGGGACTAACCGTTACGAGCAGTACTTC. Its translation is CASSPGTNRYEQYF.

The rearrangement joins TRBV7-6 to TRBJ2-3; D may be TRBD2 (7 bases). Trimming pared 1 base from V and 1 base from J, leaving 12 bases between. This CDR3 is 16 amino acids long. Germline loops: CDR1 SGHVS, CDR2 FNYEAQ. CDR3 in DNA: TGTGCCAGCAGCTTAGGGGGGGGGCCCGGCACAGATACGCAGTATTTT. This codes for CASSLGGGPGTDTQYF.

The gene calls are TRBV11-3 and TRBJ2-7; D not resolved. Trimming removed 6 bases from V and 0 bases from J, with 12 bases in between. From germline, CDR1 is SGHNT and CDR2 YENEEA. The CDR3 runs 14 residues. The CDR3, as DNA: TGTGCCAGCAGTCCGCGAACGAGCTCCTACGAGCAGTACGTC. This codes for CASSPRTSSYEQYV.

This chain joins TRBV2 and TRBJ1-1; 8 bases map to TRBD1. The CDR3 covers 13 residues. From germline, CDR1 is SNHLY and CDR2 FYNNEI. With 6 bases clipped from V and 3 bases from J, the junction kept 3 bases outside the gene matches. CDR3 in amino acids: CASRGTGDTEAFF. The CDR3 DNA reads TGTGCCAGCAGGGGGACAGGAGACACTGAAGCTTTCTTT.

This clone was detected only a few times. The chain joins TRBV30 to TRBJ1-2; 7 positions agree with TRBD1. V gave up 1 base and J gave up 8 bases; unmatched junction bases: 7. In germline, CDR1 is GTSNPN, CDR2 SVGIG (reference sequence). The CDR3 runs 13 residues. CDR3 DNA: TGTGCCTGGAGTGGGGACAGATCGAGGGGCTACACCTTC. Its protein is CAWSGDRSRGYTF.

This sequence joins TRBV2 and TRBJ2-3; 11 nucleotides match TRBD2. This CDR3 spans 15 amino acids. Trimming removed 4 bases from V and 5 bases from J; junction bases left unmatched: 5. The V gene's germline CDR1 is SNHLY and CDR2 FYNNEI. The CDR3, as DNA: TGTGCCAGCAGTGTGACTAGCGGGATGGGAGATACGCAGTATTTT. This gives the protein CASSVTSGMGDTQYF.

This rearrangement joins TRBV29-1 to TRBJ1-1, with D uncertain. Germline loops: CDR1 SQVTM, CDR2 ANQGSEA. This CDR3 comprises 13 residues. V was shortened by 7 bases and J by 1 base, with 13 bases between the two germline ends. The CDR3 protein is CSALTSGNTEAFF. In DNA, the CDR3 is TGCAGCGCCCTGACCTCTGGGAACACTGAAGCTTTCTTT.

The V and J genes are TRBV2 and TRBJ1-1; 7 nucleotides align to TRBD1. The CDR3 is 16 residues long. The germline gives CDR1 SNHLY, CDR2 FYNNEI. Germline trimming cut 2 bases from V and 0 bases from J; bases unmatched to any gene: 6. CDR3 amino acids: CASSEMGTDVNTEAFF. The CDR3 region has the DNA TGTGCCAGCAGTGAAATGGGGACAGATGTGAACACTGAAGCTTTCTTT.

The rearrangement links TRBV6-5 to TRBJ1-1; possibly TRBD1 for D (6 bases). CDR1 is MNHEY and CDR2 is SVGAGI in the germline V gene. Trimming pared 0 bases from V and 4 bases from J, leaving 6 bases between. This CDR3 region has 13 residues. CDR3 sequence reads: CASSYSGGTEAFF. DNA of the CDR3: TGTGCCAGCAGTTACTCAGGGGGCACTGAAGCTTTCTTT.

DNA of the CDR3: TGTGCCAGCAGTTACTCGTCTAGCGGGAGGACAGATACGCAGTATTTT. This codes for CASSYSSSGRTDTQYF. The rearrangement joins TRBV6-5 to TRBJ2-3; 11 positions agree with TRBD2. Germline lookup yields CDR1 MNHEY and CDR2 SVGAGI. The CDR3 spans 16 residues. V dropped 0 bases and J dropped 3; count of bases not matched to a gene: 2.

This clone was counted a single time. The chain links TRBV10-2 to TRBJ2-7; 9 bases are a match to TRBD1. The CDR3 sequence is 15 residues long. Trimming cost V 2 bases and J 5 bases; bases outside gene matches: 7. The germline V gene has CDR1 WSHSY and CDR2 SAAADI. The DNA of the CDR3 is TGCGCCAGCAGTGAGAGAGGGACAGGGAATGACGAGCAGTACGTC. Residues: CASSERGTGNDEQYV.

The V call is TRBV5-1, the J call TRBJ2-1; 11 bases are shared with TRBD2. V lost 4 bases and J lost 9; bases outside the gene matches: 12. This CDR3 has 16 residues. Per the germline V gene, CDR1 is SGHRS and CDR2 is YFSETQ. CDR3 DNA: TGCGCCAGCAGCCTAGCGGGAGGACATCCGGAGGGTGAGCAGTTCTTC. Translated, it gives CASSLAGGHPEGEQFF. The whole variable domain, filled in from reference TRBV5-1 and TRBJ2-1, reads KAGVTQTPRYLIKTRGQQVTLSCSPISGHRSVSWYQQTPGQGLQFLFEYFSETQRNKGNFPGRFSGRQFSNSRSEMNVSTLELGDSALYLCASSLAGGHPEGEQFFGPGTRLTVL.

The chain has TRBV7-9 and TRBJ1-5, with a weak D call TRBD1 (5 bases). V dropped 6 bases and J dropped 2 bases, with 14 bases sitting between them. This CDR3 region has 15 residues. The germline CDR1 and CDR2 sequences are SEHNR and FQNEAQ (reference sequence). CDR3 DNA: TGTGCCAGCAGTCGGGGGACCCGAGGCAATCAGCCCCAGCATTTT. Translated: CASSRGTRGNQPQHF.